This is a list of T cell receptor beta chains from one sample in a study of shared clonotypes between healthy human individuals. The repertoire was sequenced with immunoSEQ multiplex PCR; TCRdb's copy has only in-frame clones and lacks some. The table includes about 990,000 clones, 75% to 85% detected once. The sequenced sample consisted of memory CD4+ T cells from PBMCs. The origin of the receptors is a man aged 18 to 35 in good health. Some clones in this sample may be carry-over from other donors' samples. The CDR3 runs from the conserved cysteine through the conserved F or W. The D gene is left open where the match is weak. Part of the rows lack a size; the others show once, few, many or a class for expanded clones.

TRBD1 TRBJ1-5 TRBV29-1 many TGCAGCGTTGTACAGGGGGCAGGGCAGCCCCAGCATTTT CSVVQGAGQPQHF
. TRBJ1-1 TRBV30 few TGTGCCTGGAGGGGCGACAAGAACACTGAAGCTTTCTTT CAWRGDKNTEAFF
TRBD1 TRBJ1-2 TRBV5-1 . TGCGCCAGCAGCGAAACAACCGGGACAGCATATGGCTACACCTTC CASSETTGTAYGYTF
. TRBJ2-7 TRBV5-1 . TGCGCCAGCAGAGGAGTTTCGCAGTCCTACGAGCAGTACTTC CASRGVSQSYEQYF
. TRBJ1-1 TRBV6-1 . TGTGCCAGCGACTCAGGGAGGGGCACTGAAGCTTTCTTT CASDSGRGTEAFF
. TRBJ1-1 TRBV5-6 . TGTGCCAGCAGCCACCGGGACGGAGACACTGAAGCTTTCTTT CASSHRDGDTEAFF
. TRBJ2-2 TRBV29-1 once TGCAGCGTCCGCCCTAGGGACGGCCGCCAGGGGAACACCGGGGAGCTGTTTTTT CSVRPRDGRQGNTGELFF
TRBD1 TRBJ1-5 TRBV27 . TGTGCCAGCAGGTCGTCGACAGGGAAGGATCAGCCCCAGCATTTT CASRSSTGKDQPQHF
. TRBJ2-5 TRBV5-6 many TGTGCCAGCAGCTTCAACAGTGGAGAGACCCAGTACTTC CASSFNSGETQYF
. TRBJ1-1 TRBV9 few TGTGCCAGCAGCGTAGGATGGTGGAGGGACACTGAAGCTTTCTTT CASSVGWWRDTEAFF
TRBD1 TRBJ1-5 TRBV6-6 few TGTGCCAGCCAAGGCCCAGGGGGCCAGCCCCAGCATTTT CASQGPGGQPQHF
. TRBJ1-2 TRBV14 . TGTGCCAGCAGCCCCTTTGGGTGGGCAGGGGCCGCTAACTATGGCTACACCTTC CASSPFGWAGAANYGYTF
. TRBJ1-4 TRBV19 few TGTGCCAGTAGTAGGAAAGCCCAAAAACTGTTTTTT CASSRKAQKLFF
. TRBJ1-2 TRBV11-1 . TGTGCCAGCAGCATAGACAGACACTCCTATGGCTACACCTTC CASSIDRHSYGYTF
. TRBJ2-4 TRBV28 once TGTGCCAGCAGACCCTTGCTCGAGAGGGGAAACATTCAGTACTTC CASRPLLERGNIQYF
. TRBJ1-1 TRBV4-1 once TGCGCCAGCAGCCAAGTGGGGGGGGCCGTAGATGCTTTCTTT CASSQVGGAVDAFF
. TRBJ2-1 TRBV7-3 . TGTGCCAGCAGCTTAAATTACGGGCTTAGCTCCTACAATGAGCAGTTCTTC CASSLNYGLSSYNEQFF
TRBD1 TRBJ1-2 TRBV6-1 . TGTGCCAGCAGTGAAGCGCTCGGACAGGGGTATGGCTACACCTTC CASSEALGQGYGYTF
. TRBJ1-2 TRBV18 . TGTGCCAGCTCACCAGGGGGCAGCTACACCTTC CASSPGGSYTF
. TRBJ2-1 TRBV7-3 . TGTGCCAGCAGCTTAATTCGGAGCTCCTACAATGAGCAGTTCTTC CASSLIRSSYNEQFF
TRBD2 TRBJ2-7 TRBV5-4 . TGTGCCAGCGGGACTAGCGGGAGTCGCTACGAGCAGTACTTC CASGTSGSRYEQYF
. TRBJ1-1 TRBV28 . TGTGCCAGCAGTTTCCTTTCTGGGGCTATGAACACTGAAGCTTTCTTT CASSFLSGAMNTEAFF
. TRBJ2-3 TRBV18 . TGTGCCAGCTCACCGGTCCTGGTCTCGAGGGGCATAGATACGCAGTATTTT CASSPVLVSRGIDTQYF
. TRBJ2-2 TRBV30 . TGTGCCTGGAGTGTAGTGAGACCCACAGGGGAGCTGTTTTTT CAWSVVRPTGELFF
TRBD1 TRBJ2-7 TRBV11-2 . TGTGCCAGCAGCCCCCGTGAGCTCCGGACAGGCGTCAAAGGCGAGCAGTACTTC CASSPRELRTGVKGEQYF
. TRBJ2-5 TRBV7-3 . TGTGCCAGCAGCTTAACTGCCGGGACGGGGGAGACCCAGTACTTC CASSLTAGTGETQYF
. TRBJ2-7 TRBV21-1 few TGTGCCAGCAGCAAAGACAGCTACGAGCAGTACTTC CASSKDSYEQYF
TRBD2 TRBJ2-7 TRBV7-3 . TGTGCCAGCAGCTTAACGGCGGGACTAGCGGGAGAATTTGGCTACGAGCAGTACTTC CASSLTAGLAGEFGYEQYF
TRBD2 TRBJ2-1 TRBV10-3 . TGTGCCATCAGCGACGCTCCGGGACTAGCGGGAGGCCGCTCCTACAATGAGCAGTTCTTC CAISDAPGLAGGRSYNEQFF
. TRBJ1-1 TRBV28 . TGTGCCAGCAGTTCAAGCAGGAAATACTCCATGAACACTGAAGCTTTCTTT CASSSSRKYSMNTEAFF
. TRBJ1-6 TRBV19 few TGTGCCAGTAGTATTGCCCGTCAGAGGAATTCACCCCTCCACTTT CASSIARQRNSPLHF
TRBD2 TRBJ2-5 TRBV6-5 . TGTGCCAGCAGTAGGACTAGTGGCAAAGAGACCCAGTACTTC CASSRTSGKETQYF
. TRBJ1-4 TRBV19 once TGTGCCAGCACCCCCAACCCGCGTGAAAAACTGTTTTTT CASTPNPREKLFF
TRBD2 TRBJ2-1 TRBV30 . TGTGCCTGGATCCCAAGCGGACTAGCGGGAGGGTTGAGGGCCTACAATGAGCAGTTCTTC CAWIPSGLAGGLRAYNEQFF
. TRBJ2-1 TRBV4-2 many TGTGCCAGCAGCCCCGGGCGCATAAGCTCCTACAATGAGCAGTTCTTC CASSPGRISSYNEQFF
. TRBJ1-1 TRBV18 . TGTGCCAGCGTCAGGGGTCTGGACACTGAAGCTTTCTTT CASVRGLDTEAFF
. TRBJ2-5 TRBV30 few TGTGCCTGGAGACCCCAAAGGCAGGCCACCAGGACCCAGTACTTC CAWRPQRQATRTQYF
. TRBJ2-1 TRBV29-1 . TGCAGCCAAAGGACAACCTACAATGAGCAGTTCTTC CSQRTTYNEQFF
TRBD2 TRBJ2-1 TRBV5-8 . TGTGCCAGCAGCCCTAGCGGGGCCAGCTCCTACAATGAGCAGTTCTTC CASSPSGASSYNEQFF
TRBD1 TRBJ1-1 TRBV14 . TGTGCCAGCAGCCATCTTCTGGCAGGGGGCACTGAAGCTTTCTTT CASSHLLAGGTEAFF
. TRBJ1-5 TRBV4-2 . TGTGCCAGCAGCCAAGCTGATCGGGGGTTCAACCAGCCCCAGCATTTT CASSQADRGFNQPQHF
. TRBJ2-5 TRBV5-1 . TGCGCCAGCAGCTACTCGGGGACTGCCCAAGAGACCCAGTACTTC CASSYSGTAQETQYF
. TRBJ2-5 TRBV6-4 . TGTGCCAGCAGTGACCCCAACCAGAGGGCGTGGACCGGACCGTACCAAGAGACCCAGTACTTC CASSDPNQRAWTGPYQETQYF
. TRBJ2-3 TRBV7-3 few TGTGCCAGCAGCTCCGGGCTCCCAGATACGCAGTATTTT CASSSGLPDTQYF
. TRBJ2-3 TRBV5-1 . TGCGCCAGCAGCTCCTCGTCTGGAGATACGCAGTATTTT CASSSSSGDTQYF
. TRBJ2-7 TRBV5-1 . TGCGCCAGCAGCTTGGAACCGATGCCATACGAGCAGTACTTC CASSLEPMPYEQYF
. TRBJ1-3 TRBV9 once TGTGCCAGCAGCCCACAAACAGGGTTGGAAGGAAACACCATATATTTT CASSPQTGLEGNTIYF
TRBD2 TRBJ2-5 TRBV11-2 . TGTGCCAGCAGCCCCCCGGGACTAGCGGGAGAAGAGCAGTACTTC CASSPPGLAGEEQYF
. TRBJ1-5 TRBV19 once TGTGCCAGTAGTATTAAACAGGATCAGCCCCAGCATTTT CASSIKQDQPQHF
TRBD1 TRBJ2-7 TRBV28 . TGTGCCAGCAGACGACCGACAGGGACCTACGAGCAGTACTTC CASRRPTGTYEQYF
. TRBJ1-1 TRBV28 . TGTGCCAGCAGTTTCAGCCACCAAACTGAAGCTTTCTTT CASSFSHQTEAFF
. TRBJ1-5 TRBV7-9 . TGTGCCAGCAGCTTAGCGATAGGCAGGTATAATCAGCCCCAGCATTTT CASSLAIGRYNQPQHF
TRBD2 TRBJ2-5 TRBV7-9 . TGTGCCAGCAACCCGGGGGGACCGTACCAAGAGACCCAGTACTTC CASNPGGPYQETQYF
TRBD2 TRBJ2-3 TRBV6-5 few TGTGCCAGCAGTCCGGCGGGAGGGCCAGATACGCAGTATTTT CASSPAGGPDTQYF
TRBD1 TRBJ2-3 TRBV7-2 few TGTGCCAGCAGCCGAAGTGGACAGGGAACGGCAGATACGCAGTATTTT CASSRSGQGTADTQYF
. TRBJ1-5 TRBV7-6 . TGTGCCAGCAGCGCCGGGAGGGCCAGAGGTAGCAATCAGCCCCAGCATTTT CASSAGRARGSNQPQHF
. TRBJ2-7 TRBV28 once TGTGCCAGCACCCTTAGGGGGACGGGGGAGCAGTACTTC CASTLRGTGEQYF
. TRBJ2-3 TRBV7-9 . TGTGCCAGCAGCTTTTCCACAGATACGCAGTATTTT CASSFSTDTQYF
TRBD2 TRBJ2-3 TRBV7-2 . TGTGCCAGCAGCTTAGCGATTCCTGCCGGGACTACCGGCGTGGGGACAGATACGCAGTATTTT CASSLAIPAGTTGVGTDTQYF